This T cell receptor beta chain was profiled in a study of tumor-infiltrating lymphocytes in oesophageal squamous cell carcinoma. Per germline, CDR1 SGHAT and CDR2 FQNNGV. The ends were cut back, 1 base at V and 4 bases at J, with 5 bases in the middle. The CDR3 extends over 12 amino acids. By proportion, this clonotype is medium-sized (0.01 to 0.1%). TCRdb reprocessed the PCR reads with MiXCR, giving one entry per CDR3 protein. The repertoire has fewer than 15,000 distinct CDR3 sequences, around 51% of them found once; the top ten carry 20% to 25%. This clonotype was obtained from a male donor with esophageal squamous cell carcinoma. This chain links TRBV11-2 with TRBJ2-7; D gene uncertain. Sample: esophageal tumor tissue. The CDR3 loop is CASSLGRYEQYF. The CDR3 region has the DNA TGTGCCAGCAGCTTAGGGAGATACGAGCAGTACTTC. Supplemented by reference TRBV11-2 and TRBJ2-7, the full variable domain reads EAGVAQSPRYKIIEKRQSVAFWCNPISGHATLYWYQQILGQGPKLLIQFQNNGVVDDSQLPKDRFSAERLKGVDSTLKIQPAKLEDSAVYLCASSLGRYEQYFGPGTRLTVT.